The 17 T cell receptor beta chains below come from one sample, sequenced in a study of T cell responses to AZD1222 COVID-19 vaccine. TCRdb's copy holds only in-frame clones and misses some; the assay was immunoSEQ multiplex PCR. This sample has 60,000 to 75,000 clones; more than 65% occur once, and the top ten carry about 19%. This sample comprised peripheral blood, obtained on day 0 of AZD1222 vaccination. These receptors were taken from an adult in good health.

This clone was counted once. V usage is TRBV6-5 and J usage is TRBJ2-1; D gene unclear. CDR1 and CDR2 from the germline V gene are MNHEY and SVGAGI. V dropped 6 bases and J dropped 0 bases, with 12 bases sitting between them. This CDR3 spans 15 amino acids. The CDR3 loop is CASSPTRSSYNEQFF. Written as DNA, the CDR3 is TGTGCCAGCAGCCCGACGCGTAGCTCCTACAATGAGCAGTTCTTC.

V is TRBV2 and J is TRBJ1-2, with D maybe TRBD1 (5 bases). Germline-derived CDR1 and CDR2 are SNHLY and FYNNEI. The V gene lost 8 bases and the J gene lost 8 bases, with 27 bases spanning the gap. There are 16 residues in the CDR3. Written as DNA, the CDR3 is TGTGCCAGCGAGGATACAGGTGTTGGGGGACCGGAAGGCTACACCTTC. The encoded protein is CASEDTGVGGPEGYTF.

The gene calls are TRBV7-6 and TRBJ1-5, with D maybe TRBD1 (6 bases). Deletions cut 5 bases from V and 6 bases from J, with 14 bases between. The CDR3 has 14 amino acids. The germline CDR1 and CDR2 sequences are SGHVS and FNYEAQ. The CDR3 sequence: CASSTGTKGQPQHF. Here the CDR3 DNA reads TGTGCCAGCAGCACAGGGACCAAGGGTCAGCCCCAGCATTTT. Filled out from reference TRBV7-6 and TRBJ1-5, the complete variable domain reads GAGVSQSPRYKVTKRGQDVALRCDPISGHVSLYWYRQALGQGPEFLTYFNYEAQQDKSGLPNDRFSAERPEGSISTLTIQRTEQRDSAMYRCASSTGTKGQPQHFGDGTRLSIL.

This chain connects TRBV7-3 to TRBJ2-1; TRBD1 or TRBD2 may be the D gene (6 bases each). The CDR3 is 16 residues long. CDR1 and CDR2 (germline): SGHTA, FQGTGA. V was cut by 4 bases and J by 4 bases, with 17 bases left in between. The CDR3 sequence is CASSSASGANYNEQFF. The CDR3, as DNA: TGTGCCAGCAGCTCCGCCTCGGGGGCGAATTACAATGAGCAGTTCTTC.

Remarks on this clone: Distinct nucleotide sequences in the sample also encode this CDR3. The chain recombines TRBV6-5 with TRBJ1-5; 9 bases map to TRBD1. Germline loops: CDR1 MNHEY, CDR2 SVGAGI. The CDR3 consists of 14 residues. The V segment lost 5 bases and the J segment 7 bases; nucleotides outside the gene matches: 6. CDR3 nucleotides: TGTGCCAGCAGTAAGGGACAGGGCGAACAGCCCCAGCATTTT. Translated, it gives CASSKGQGEQPQHF.

Details on this clone: The same CDR3 also results from other DNA sequences found in this sample. CDR3 protein: CASSHGVNQPQHF. CDR3 bases: TGTGCCAGCAGCCACGGGGTAAATCAGCCCCAGCATTTT. The rearrangement joins TRBV7-8 to TRBJ1-5; D ambiguous. There are 13 residues in the CDR3. V shed 5 bases and J shed 4 bases, with 9 bases lying between them. Germline V gene data show CDR1 as SGHVS and CDR2 as FQNEAQ.

The rearrangement uses TRBV7-2 and TRBJ1-2; the D is unclear. V gave up 5 bases and J gave up 1 base, with 11 bases separating them. This CDR3 is built from 14 residues. Germline loops: CDR1 SGHTA, CDR2 FQGNSA. The CDR3 reads CASSPTPDNYGYTF. The CDR3 DNA reads TGTGCCAGCAGCCCGACACCGGATAACTATGGCTACACCTTC.

The chain has TRBV4-1 and TRBJ2-1; D is perhaps TRBD2 (5 bases). Trimming removed 2 bases from V and 3 bases from J, with 14 bases in between. The CDR3 sequence is 16 residues long. Germline V CDR1 and CDR2: MGHRA, YSYEKL. DNA of the CDR3: TGCGCCAGCAGCCAACCCTCCAAGGACTTCTACAATGAGCAGTTCTTC. The encoded protein is CASSQPSKDFYNEQFF.

This clone appeared once. V is TRBV11-3 and J is TRBJ1-2; 9 bases are a match to TRBD1. V dropped 1 base and J dropped 0; count of bases not matched to a gene: 3. CDR1 is SGHNT and CDR2 is YENEEA in the germline V gene. The CDR3 covers 16 residues. Written as DNA, the CDR3 is TGTGCCAGCAGCTTAGGAGGGACAGGGACTAACTATGGCTACACCTTC. This translates into CASSLGGTGTNYGYTF. Full variable domain (missing parts from reference TRBV11-3 and TRBJ1-2): EAGVVQSPRYKIIEKKQPVAFWCNPISGHNTLYWYLQNLGQGPELLIRYENEEAVDDSQLPKDRFSAERLKGVDSTLKIQPAELGDSAVYLCASSLGGTGTNYGYTFGSGTRLTVV.

The genes are TRBV29-1 and TRBJ1-2, with D tentatively TRBD1 (6 bases). V gave up 3 bases and J gave up 5 bases, with 19 bases separating them. The germline V gene has CDR1 SQVTM and CDR2 ANQGSEA. The CDR3 loop spans 15 amino acids. The CDR3, as DNA: TGCAGCGTTGAGCGCTCGGGGGGCTCCCCGTATGGCTACACCTTC. It is translated as CSVERSGGSPYGYTF.

The chain carries TRBV5-5 and TRBJ1-1; no definite D call. This CDR3 is 12 amino acids long. The germline CDR1 and CDR2 sequences are SGHKS and YYEKEE (reference sequence). V shed 0 bases and J shed 7 bases, with 7 bases lying between them. CDR3 sequence: CASSLVKGEAFF. The CDR3 DNA follows: TGTGCCAGCAGCTTGGTTAAGGGTGAAGCTTTCTTT.

The V gene is TRBV10-3, the J gene TRBJ2-3; D is ambiguous. CDR1 and CDR2 (germline): ENHRY, SYGVKD. The CDR3 consists of 12 residues. The ends were cut back, 3 bases at V and 1 base at J, with 2 bases in the middle. CDR3 residues: CAISDRTDTQYF. CDR3 DNA: TGTGCCATCAGTGATCGCACAGATACGCAGTATTTT.

The chain uses TRBV28 and TRBJ2-7; the match to TRBD1 covers 9 bases. Per germline, CDR1 MDHEN and CDR2 SYDVKM. This CDR3 has 16 amino acids. The V and J ends lost 6 bases and 9 bases, in that order; junction bases with no gene match: 18. The CDR3 reads CASSPVGTGNRAWQYF. The CDR3, as DNA: TGTGCCAGCAGCCCCGTAGGGACAGGGAATCGTGCGTGGCAGTACTTC.

The V call is TRBV7-2, the J call TRBJ2-3; a possible D gene is TRBD2 (5 bases). The CDR3 extends over 14 amino acids. The V gene lost 5 bases and the J gene lost 4 bases, with 13 bases spanning the gap. CDR1 and CDR2 (germline): SGHTA, FQGNSA. CDR3: CASSLYAGADTQYF. DNA of the CDR3: TGTGCCAGCAGCCTGTACGCGGGCGCAGATACGCAGTATTTT.

This clone was found a few times. V and J are TRBV2 and TRBJ2-5; maybe TRBD1 (6 bases). V gave up 6 bases and J gave up 5 bases, with 19 bases separating them. There are 15 residues in the CDR3. CDR1 and CDR2 (germline): SNHLY, FYNNEI. Here the CDR3 reads CASSVQGQVGETQYF. The DNA of the CDR3 is TGTGCCAGCAGCGTACAGGGTCAGGTTGGGGAGACCCAGTACTTC.

V usage is TRBV12-5 and J usage is TRBJ2-7; D ambiguous. There are 15 residues in the CDR3. The germline gives CDR1 LGHNT, CDR2 FRNRAP. Trimming took off 0 bases at V and 2 bases at J, with 11 bases between the two ends. This chain's CDR3 is CASGLVLGQPYEQYF. The CDR3 DNA is TGTGCTAGTGGTTTGGTACTCGGCCAACCCTACGAGCAGTACTTC.

The gene calls are TRBV3-1 (or the pseudogene TRBV3-2) and TRBJ1-1; D ambiguous. V lost 1 base to trimming and J lost 9 bases, with 9 bases between them. Germline lookup yields CDR1 LGHDT and CDR2 YNNKEL (reference sequence). The CDR3 is 12 residues long. CDR3 coding DNA: TGTGCCAGCAGCCAAGCAGAAGAAAAAGCTTTCTTT. Protein: CASSQAEEKAFF.